The 20 T cell receptor beta chains below all came from one sample that was sequenced in a study of blood T cell repertoires in COVID-19. Only in-frame clones appear in the TCRdb table, and some are missing; sequencing was by immunoSEQ multiplex PCR. The table has about 120,000 clones, about 80% seen once. Sequences were obtained from peripheral blood. These receptors were collected from a man in his sixties or seventies with active or convalescent COVID-19.

The chain has TRBV7-9 and TRBJ2-2, with 7 bases fitting TRBD2. The CDR3 consists of 16 residues. Germline loops: CDR1 SEHNR, CDR2 FQNEAQ (reference sequence). The V segment lost 3 bases and the J segment 1 base; nucleotides outside the gene matches: 5. Here the CDR3 DNA reads TGTGCCAGCAGCTTCGGAAGCGGGGTGAACACCGGGGAGCTGTTTTTT. Protein sequence: CASSFGSGVNTGELFF. Looking up the rest from reference TRBV7-9 and TRBJ2-2 gives the full variable domain: DTGVSQNPRHKITKRGQNVTFRCDPISEHNRLYWYRQTLGQGPEFLTYFQNEAQLEKSRLLSDRFSAERPKGSFSTLEIQRTEQGDSAMYLCASSFGSGVNTGELFFGEGSRLTVL.

Only one count was recorded for this clone. This chain uses TRBV6-2 or TRBV6-3 with TRBJ2-4; 8 positions agree with TRBD2. Trimming at V came to 5 bases and at J to 3 bases, leaving 15 bases not matched to a gene. This CDR3 is 18 amino acids long. In germline, CDR1 is MNHEY, CDR2 SVGEGT. The CDR3 here is CASSPTLKRGMVKNIQYF. The DNA of the CDR3 is TGTGCCAGCAGTCCCACCTTAAAGCGGGGGATGGTCAAAAACATTCAGTACTTC.

DNA for the CDR3: TGTGCCAGTAGTATCCCGGGACAGAATGAGCAGTTCTTC. This encodes CASSIPGQNEQFF. The V and J genes are TRBV19 and TRBJ2-1; TRBD1 aligns across 7 bases. With V trimmed by 3 bases and J by 7 bases, 3 bases remained unmatched. The CDR3 sequence is 13 residues long. Germline values: CDR1 LNHDA, CDR2 SQIVND (reference sequence).

This clone was observed a handful of times. V gene TRBV7-8 combines with J gene TRBJ2-3, with 9 bases identical to TRBD2. Trimming took 2 bases from V and 2 from J; bases not matched to a gene: 5. The CDR3 is made up of 16 amino acids. In germline, CDR1 is SGHVS, CDR2 FQNEAQ. The DNA for the CDR3 is TGTGCCAGCAGCTTAACGCTAGCGGGGCACACAGATACGCAGTATTTT. The encoded protein is CASSLTLAGHTDTQYF.

This chain joins TRBV27 and TRBJ2-7, with D possibly being TRBD2 (5 bases). This CDR3 is built from 15 residues. In germline, CDR1 is MNHEY, CDR2 SMNVEV (reference sequence). V was pared by 0 bases and J by 0 bases, with 9 bases between. For the CDR3, the DNA is TGTGCCAGCAGTTTATCTTTAGCGAGCTCCTACGAGCAGTACTTC. It encodes CASSLSLASSYEQYF.

The V gene is TRBV7-3, the J gene TRBJ2-1; D is unclear. The length of the CDR3 is 15 residues. Germline assignment: CDR1 SGHTA and CDR2 FQGTGA. Trimming pared 2 bases from V and 0 bases from J, leaving 8 bases between. The CDR3 loop is CASSLADSSYNEQFF. Written as DNA, the CDR3 is TGTGCCAGCAGCTTAGCGGATAGCTCCTACAATGAGCAGTTCTTC.

This clone was detected only a few times. V is TRBV7-6 and J is TRBJ2-3; 8 bases are shared with TRBD2. V shed 3 bases, J shed 5 bases, and the junction held 7 bases outside the gene matches. Per germline, CDR1 SGHVS and CDR2 FNYEAQ. The CDR3 has 15 amino acids. This chain's CDR3 is CASSLDGTRIDTQYF. As DNA, the CDR3 is TGTGCCAGCAGCTTGGATGGGACTAGAATAGATACGCAGTATTTT. The full variable domain, its missing parts supplied by reference TRBV7-6 and TRBJ2-3, is GAGVSQSPRYKVTKRGQDVALRCDPISGHVSLYWYRQALGQGPEFLTYFNYEAQQDKSGLPNDRFSAERPEGSISTLTIQRTEQRDSAMYRCASSLDGTRIDTQYFGPGTRLTVL.

This clone has a single count. The CDR3 protein is CASSLASGRGDTQYF. DNA of the CDR3: TGCGCCAGCAGCTTAGCTAGCGGGAGGGGTGATACGCAGTATTTT. The chain couples TRBV5-1 to TRBJ2-3; TRBD2 matches 12 bases. The CDR3 length is 15 residues. The V segment lost 2 bases and the J segment 6 bases; nucleotides outside the gene matches: 4. Germline V gene sequence: CDR1 SGHRS, CDR2 YFSETQ.

There are a few counts of this clone. The rearrangement joins TRBV6-2 or TRBV6-3 to TRBJ2-2, with a tentative D call TRBD1 (5 bases). CDR1 and CDR2 from the germline V gene are MNHEY and SVGEGT. V lost 2 bases and J 1 base, leaving 5 bases between the germline ends. This CDR3 comprises 14 residues. In DNA form, the CDR3 reads TGTGCCAGCAGTTACAGGGGGAACACCGGGGAGCTGTTTTTT. It specifies CASSYRGNTGELFF.

The chain is built from TRBV29-1 and TRBJ2-7, with D possibly being TRBD1 (6 bases). Germline V gene lookup returns CDR1 SQVTM and CDR2 ANQGSEA. This CDR3 spans 11 amino acids. The V gene lost 4 bases and the J gene lost 3 bases, with 7 bases spanning the gap. CDR3 sequence: CSVGTVYEQYF. CDR3 bases: TGCAGCGTTGGGACAGTCTACGAGCAGTACTTC.

This chain uses TRBV2 with TRBJ2-1; D is ambiguous. This CDR3 comprises 12 residues. The V gene lost 0 bases and the J gene lost 8 bases, with 5 bases spanning the gap. In germline, CDR1 is SNHLY, CDR2 FYNNEI. Here the CDR3 DNA reads TGTGCCAGCAGTGAAGCTGTCTATGAGCAGTTCTTC. Protein: CASSEAVYEQFF.

The chain joins TRBV19 to TRBJ2-1, with D tentatively TRBD2 (6 bases). Trimming pared 4 bases from V and 4 bases from J, leaving 8 bases between. This CDR3 has 13 amino acids. Germline CDR1 reads LNHDA; CDR2 reads SQIVND (reference sequence). CDR3 DNA sequence: TGTGCCAGTAGTAGGGGACTTTACAATGAGCAGTTCTTC. Its protein is CASSRGLYNEQFF.

CDR3 sequence (DNA): TGTGCCAGCAGCTTAGGCTTGCAGGGGCTGAGGGGGTCTGGCTACACCTTC. This codes for CASSLGLQGLRGSGYTF. The J gene is TRBJ1-2, the V gene TRBV7-8, with D possibly matching TRBD1 (6 bases). V lost 1 base and J lost 7, with 22 bases in between. Germline CDR1 and CDR2: SGHVS and FQNEAQ. The CDR3 consists of 17 residues.

This clone was observed a handful of times. The V gene is TRBV28, the J gene TRBJ1-4, with a possible D match to TRBD1 (6 bases). This CDR3 region has 14 residues. V lost 6 bases and J 8 bases, leaving 16 bases between the germline ends. Per the germline V gene, CDR1 is MDHEN and CDR2 is SYDVKM. CDR3 residues: CASSPQGRWEKLFF. The DNA for the CDR3 is TGTGCCAGCAGCCCGCAGGGGCGATGGGAAAAACTGTTTTTT.

V is TRBV9 and J is TRBJ2-2, with 7 bases that match TRBD2. Trimming removed 3 bases from V and 0 bases from J; junction bases left unmatched: 2. This CDR3 has 15 amino acids. Germline V gene lookup returns CDR1 SGDLS and CDR2 YYNGEE. The CDR3 protein is CASSALAANTGELFF. CDR3 nucleotide sequence: TGTGCCAGCAGCGCCCTAGCGGCGAACACCGGGGAGCTGTTTTTT.

The chain couples TRBV2 to TRBJ2-6, with D tentatively TRBD1 (6 bases). V gave up 6 bases and J gave up 1 base, with 13 bases separating them. The CDR3 extends over 16 amino acids. Germline values: CDR1 SNHLY, CDR2 FYNNEI. The CDR3 protein is CASRQGLSSGANVLTF. Written as DNA, the CDR3 is TGTGCCAGCAGACAGGGATTATCTTCTGGGGCCAACGTCCTGACTTTC.

The V call is TRBV18, the J call TRBJ1-4; perhaps TRBD1 as D (5 bases). V lost 6 bases to trimming and J lost 5 bases, with 16 bases between them. The germline V gene has CDR1 KGHSH and CDR2 LQKENI. CDR3 size: 15 residues. In nucleotides, the CDR3 is TGTGCCAGCTCCCACTCGGCCAGGACAAATGAAAAACTGTTTTTT. The encoded protein is CASSHSARTNEKLFF.

The chain employs TRBV5-1 and TRBJ2-7, with a tentative D call TRBD1 (6 bases). V was trimmed by 5 bases and J by 0 bases, leaving 12 bases between them. The CDR3 runs 14 residues. The germline CDR1 and CDR2 sequences are SGHRS and YFSETQ. DNA of the CDR3: TGCGCCAGCAGGAACAGGGCTAGCTCCTACGAGCAGTACTTC. As protein: CASRNRASSYEQYF.

This chain uses TRBV30 with TRBJ1-4; 7 bases match TRBD1. Per germline, CDR1 GTSNPN and CDR2 SVGIG (reference sequence). V gave up 1 base and J gave up 1 base; unmatched junction bases: 12. The CDR3 extends over 18 amino acids. The CDR3 spells CAWSETTGRWLTNEKLFF. CDR3 sequence (DNA): TGTGCCTGGAGTGAGACGACAGGGAGGTGGCTAACTAATGAAAAACTGTTTTTT.

The genes are TRBV29-1 and TRBJ2-1, with 11 bases fitting TRBD2. This CDR3 region has 14 residues. CDR1 is SQVTM and CDR2 is ANQGSEA in the germline V gene. The V gene end was trimmed by 6 bases and the J gene end by 2 bases; junction bases not matched to a gene: 3. CDR3 loop: CSVRLAGTYNEQFF. CDR3 coding DNA: TGCAGCGTAAGACTAGCGGGAACCTACAATGAGCAGTTCTTC.